Included here is one T cell receptor beta chain sequence, with context. Its matching antigen is unknown. CDR3 size: 12 residues. Deletions cut 6 bases from V and 12 bases from J, with 14 bases between. Per the germline V gene, CDR1 is SGHAT and CDR2 is FQNNGV. The sample originates from a study of graft-versus-host responses after intestinal transplantation. At the level of the study: Transplants given to recipients were multivisceral, liver-intestinal, or isolated intestinal.

Here immunoSEQ multiplex PCR was the method, and the copy in TCRdb shows in-frame clones only, minus some. The sample has tens of thousands of clones, more than 75% seen once. The V and J genes are TRBV11-2 and TRBJ2-2, with D uncertain. This sequence originates from a human donor who was the organ donor for an intestinal transplant. The specimen was unstimulated CD8+ T cells sorted from spleen or lymph node cells, collected before transplant. CDR3 coding DNA: TGTGCCAGCAGTCCACGGGTGGGTCAGCTGTTTTTT. This translates into CASSPRVGQLFF.